This TCR beta chain was observed in a study of CD8+ T cells in alopecia areata. Study information: For the treated group, dosing was oral tofacitinib at 5 to 10 mg twice daily.

Isolated RNA was reverse transcribed into cDNA used as the sequencing template. Clones were read by immunoSEQ multiplex PCR, and TCRdb kept only the in-frame ones, dropping some. The sample lists over 90,000 clones; approximately 84% were seen once. In its sample, this clone was seen a few times. Its target is unknown. Treatment meaning: oral pan-JAK inhibitor, 5-10 mg twice daily. Study-level findings and limits: Although TCR sharing was seen in mice, sharing across patients was less clear, possibly for HLA-related reasons.

Trimming took 0 bases from V and 2 from J, leaving 4 bases between them. Germline V gene lookup returns CDR1 MNHEY and CDR2 SMNVEV (reference sequence). The CDR3 contains 13 residues. Material: CD8+ T cells sorted from blood, obtained around week 31, from a patient treated with tofacitinib. The chain joins TRBV27 to TRBJ1-2; D call uncertain. This TCR was sampled from a human donor with alopecia areata. CDR3 amino acids: CASSLSTNYGYTF. The CDR3, as DNA: TGTGCCAGCAGTTTATCGACGAACTATGGCTACACCTTC.